The text below deals with one T cell receptor beta chain. Its antigen is unknown. No fewer than 6 micrograms of total RNA were isolated from every sample. The data are from a study of blood T cells in healthy people across ages. Study-level findings and limits: The diversity estimates, figures obtained from one million T cells, were considered underestimates.

The second PCR ran roughly 6 to 12 cycles with a sample-barcoded 5' primer and J-beta primers. From the 5' RACE reads, TCRdb called clonotypes with MiXCR, one entry per CDR3 protein. The data hold roughly 730,000 distinct CDR3 sequences, with around 50% observed a single time. The CDR3 covers 17 residues. V dropped 5 bases and J dropped 0 bases, with 19 bases sitting between them. Germline lookup yields CDR1 MNHEY and CDR2 SVGEGT. V usage is TRBV6-2 or TRBV6-3 and J usage is TRBJ2-5; perhaps D is TRBD1 or TRBD2 (5 bases each). Sequencing input: blood. This clonotype was obtained from a middle-aged man in good health. The chain's CDR3 is CASSTSRGGKYQETQYF. The CDR3 bases are TGTGCCAGCAGTACCTCTCGGGGCGGAAAGTACCAAGAGACCCAGTACTTC.